This T cell receptor (beta chain) was captured in a study of chemoradiotherapy in HPV16-positive cancers. This CDR3 is 12 amino acids long. The ends were cut back, 5 bases at V and 1 base at J, with 6 bases in the middle. Germline loops: CDR1 LGHNA, CDR2 YSLEER. Using immunoSEQ multiplex PCR, the repertoire was profiled, and TCRdb retains in-frame clones only, with some absent. The table has 3,500 to 4,500 clones, roughly 71% seen once. The specimen was obtained from a patient who underwent chemoradiotherapy. The gene calls are TRBV4-3 and TRBJ2-7; D ambiguous. The receptor was isolated from a human donor with HPV-associated anogenital cancer. CDR3 region: CASSEASYEQYF. In DNA form, the CDR3 reads TGCGCCAGCAGCGAGGCGTCCTACGAGCAGTACTTC.